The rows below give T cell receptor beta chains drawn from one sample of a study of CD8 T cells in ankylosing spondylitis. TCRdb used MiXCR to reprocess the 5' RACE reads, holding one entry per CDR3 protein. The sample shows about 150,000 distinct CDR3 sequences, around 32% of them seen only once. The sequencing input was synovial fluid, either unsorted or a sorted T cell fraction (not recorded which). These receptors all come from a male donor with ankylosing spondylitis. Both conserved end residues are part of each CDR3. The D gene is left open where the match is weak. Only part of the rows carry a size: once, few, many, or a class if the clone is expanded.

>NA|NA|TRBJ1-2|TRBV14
CASSLNYRSSYTF
TGTGCCAGCAGCCTAAACTACAGGTCTAGCTACACCTTC
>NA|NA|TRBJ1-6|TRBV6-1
CASSPWGRSPLHF
TGTGCCAGCAGTCCATGGGGGCGCTCACCCCTCCACTTT
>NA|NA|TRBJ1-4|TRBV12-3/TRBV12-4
CASSHPGAREKLFF
TGTGCCAGCAGTCATCCTGGGGCCAGGGAAAAACTGTTTTTT
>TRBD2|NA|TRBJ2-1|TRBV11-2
CASSRLAGLNEQFF
TGTGCCAGCAGCCGACTAGCGGGGCTAAATGAGCAGTTCTTC
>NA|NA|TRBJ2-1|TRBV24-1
CATSALHEQFF
TGTGCCACCAGTGCTCTCCATGAGCAGTTCTTC
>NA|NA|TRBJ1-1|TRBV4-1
CASSQVKHRTEAFF
TGCGCCAGCAGCCAAGTGAAACATCGCACTGAAGCTTTCTTT
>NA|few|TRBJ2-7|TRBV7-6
CASSLDSSYEQYF
TGTGCCAGCAGCTTAGATAGCTCCTACGAGCAGTACTTC
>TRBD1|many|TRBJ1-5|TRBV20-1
CSARTGDQPQHF
TGCAGTGCACGGACAGGGGACCAGCCCCAGCATTTT
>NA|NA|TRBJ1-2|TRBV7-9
CASSSTGVYGYTF
TGTGCCAGCAGCTCGACAGGAGTCTATGGCTACACCTTC
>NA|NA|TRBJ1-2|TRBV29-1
CSAQSPFGYTF
TGCAGCGCCCAAAGTCCCTTTGGCTACACCTTC
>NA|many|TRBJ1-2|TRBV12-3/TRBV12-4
CASSFLGWSGYTF
TGTGCCAGCAGTTTCCTCGGCTGGTCTGGCTACACCTTC
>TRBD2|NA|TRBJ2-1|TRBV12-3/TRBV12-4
CASSFKGLAGGPYYNEQFF
TGTGCCAGCAGTTTTAAGGGACTAGCGGGAGGCCCATATTACAATGAGCAGTTCTTC
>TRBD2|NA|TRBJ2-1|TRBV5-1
CASSHSAGGAFDEQFF
TGCGCCAGCAGCCATTCAGCGGGAGGGGCGTTTGATGAGCAGTTCTTC
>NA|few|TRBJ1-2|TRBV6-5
CASSYSGGVYGYTF
TGTGCCAGCAGTTACTCGGGCGGCGTGTATGGCTACACCTTC
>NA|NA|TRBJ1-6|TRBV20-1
CSAHGTANSPLHF
TGCAGTGCCCATGGGACGGCAAATTCACCCCTCCACTTT
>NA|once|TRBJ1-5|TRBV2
CASSEAGRNQPQHF
TGTGCCAGCAGTGAAGCGGGGCGTAATCAGCCCCAGCATTTT
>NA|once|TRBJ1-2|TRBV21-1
CASSATGTVYGYTF
TGTGCCAGCAGCGCTACCGGGACGGTCTATGGCTACACCTTC
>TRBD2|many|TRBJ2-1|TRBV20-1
CSASPPGTSGRNEQFF
TGCAGTGCTAGCCCGCCCGGGACTAGCGGGAGGAATGAGCAGTTCTTC
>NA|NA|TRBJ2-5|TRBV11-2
CASSLRIGAGGELQETQYF
TGTGCCAGCAGCTTACGGATTGGGGCGGGCGGTGAACTCCAAGAGACCCAGTACTTC
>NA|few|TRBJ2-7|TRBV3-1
CASSQDLEQYF
TGTGCCAGCAGCCAAGATCTCGAGCAGTACTTC
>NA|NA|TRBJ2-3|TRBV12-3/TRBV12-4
CASSLTGGNTDTQYF
TGTGCCAGCAGTTTAACGGGGGGCAACACAGATACGCAGTATTTT
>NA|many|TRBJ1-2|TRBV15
CATSKSRVDYGYTF
TGTGCCACCAGCAAATCCAGGGTAGACTATGGCTACACCTTC
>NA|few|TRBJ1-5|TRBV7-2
CASSSTGALWPQHF
TGTGCCAGCAGCTCCACGGGAGCCCTTTGGCCCCAGCATTTT
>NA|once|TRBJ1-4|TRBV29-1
CSVRVPNEKLFF
TGCAGCGTTCGAGTCCCTAATGAAAAACTGTTTTTT
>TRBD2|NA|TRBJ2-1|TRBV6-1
CASRGLLAGGYNEQFF
TGTGCCAGCAGGGGTTTACTAGCGGGAGGTTACAATGAGCAGTTCTTC
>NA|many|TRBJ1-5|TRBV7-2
CASSLGDGVGNQPQHF
TGTGCCAGCAGCTTAGGGGACGGGGTGGGCAATCAGCCCCAGCATTTT
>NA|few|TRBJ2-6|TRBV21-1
CASSKIGIGGLGANVLTF
TGTGCCAGCAGCAAAATCGGAATTGGTGGGCTTGGGGCCAACGTCCTGACTTTC
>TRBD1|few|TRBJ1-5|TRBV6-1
CASLRDRGNQPQHF
TGTGCCAGCCTCCGGGACAGGGGCAATCAGCCCCAGCATTTT
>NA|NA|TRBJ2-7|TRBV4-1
CATRGRNYEQYF
TGCGCCACACGAGGGAGGAACTACGAGCAGTACTTC
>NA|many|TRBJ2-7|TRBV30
CAWNPGPLYEQYF
TGTGCCTGGAACCCAGGGCCCCTCTACGAGCAGTACTTC
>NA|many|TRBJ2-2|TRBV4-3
CASSRVWGANTGELFF
TGCGCCAGCAGCCGGGTGTGGGGGGCGAACACCGGGGAGCTGTTTTTT
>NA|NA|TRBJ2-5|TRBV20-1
CSANTGWRGETQYF
TGCAGTGCTAACACAGGGTGGAGAGGGGAGACCCAGTACTTC
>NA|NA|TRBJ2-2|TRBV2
CASSELTGLTGELFF
TGTGCCAGCAGTGAGTTGACAGGCCTCACCGGGGAGCTGTTTTTT
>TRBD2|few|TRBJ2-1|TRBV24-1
CATSAGGLAGGLNEQFF
TGTGCCACCAGTGCAGGGGGACTAGCGGGAGGTCTCAATGAGCAGTTCTTC
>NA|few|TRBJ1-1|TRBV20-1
CSARARDFREVEAFF
TGCAGTGCTAGAGCCCGGGACTTCCGGGAGGTGGAAGCTTTCTTT
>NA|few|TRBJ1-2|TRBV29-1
CSVYLEGGDYGYTF
TGCAGCGTTTACTTGGAAGGGGGGGACTATGGCTACACCTTC
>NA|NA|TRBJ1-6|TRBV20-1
CSASGSGGNSPLHF
TGCAGTGCTAGCGGATCGGGGGGGAATTCACCCCTCCACTTT